This TCR beta chain was identified during a study of glioma-infiltrating T cells (TCRdb year 2016). Regarding the research as a whole: Low-grade gliomas were WHO grade II oligodendrogliomas or astrocytomas, and glioblastomas were WHO grade IV tumors sampled at initial rather than recurrent diagnosis. Three low-grade glioma patients, several primary glioblastoma patients, and three non-glioma patients who contributed non-neoplastic brain tissue made up the paired cohort. The study sequenced TCR alpha- and beta-chain repertoires from glioma tissue, from non-neoplastic brain tissue and from matched peripheral blood mononuclear cells. Before surgery, glioma patients were given dexamethasone for six or fewer days. Sequencing coverage of roughly 4- to 11-fold of some 910,000 peripheral T cells was targeted for blood libraries. To gauge divergence between tissue and blood T-cell populations, every tissue-infiltrating repertoire was compared against the peripheral blood repertoire from the same patient.

TCR alpha and beta CDR3 regions were amplified with the iRepertoire nested amplicon-rescue multiplex PCR (arm-PCR) platform from RNA. The input for one-step reverse transcription and amplification was roughly 85-400 ng of tissue mRNA or PBMC total RNA. Following bead purification, Illumina adapters were added through a secondary multiplex PCR, and the libraries were then gel-purified between 200 and 400 bp. The libraries contained internal 6-nucleotide barcodes that were used for demultiplexing. The libraries were sequenced on an Illumina MiSeq using 2x220 or 2x250 nucleotide paired-end reads. On the authors' methods: Paired reads were merged with FLASH 1.2.11 and aligned to the GRCh37 human genome with BWA-MEM before extracting TRA and TRB reads. For V and J assignment, an IMGT-derived reference of cassette sequences and CDR3 motifs that included pseudogenes was used. Reads were translated in three frames, and productive CDR3s were defined as those with a C...FGXG motif and no stop codons. Clonotypes were defined as unique combinations of V-J cassette pair and CDR3 amino acid sequence. Filtering of reads was based on Hamming distance, with the threshold set by the sequence error rate of each sample in mapped regions. Clones were called with MiXCR by TCRdb after fastp trimmed the public reads at Q25, and only in-frame beta chains were retained. Entries that share a CDR3 protein sequence are merged under the most common genes and DNA. These V and J calls originate from TCRdb's pipeline instead of the authors' own analysis. This sample holds about 380,000 distinct CDR3 sequences; around 38% were observed only once. Around 12% of the sample comes from the top ten.

This clonotype was found many times. Its antigen is not yet known. Base qualities are not provided; no much larger clone lies one nucleotide away. Overall results and qualifications from the work: Patients with low tissue-blood divergence were marked by a signature set of shared blood CDR3 motifs, and this signature set was depleted in highly divergent patients. The group comparisons were based on small numbers of patients: three non-neoplastic, three low-grade glioma and seven to nine glioblastoma patients. VJ-independent divergence between tissue and blood was lower than expected in non-neoplastic patients but higher than expected in all gliomas, particularly low-grade gliomas. Only a very small number of CDR3 sequences turned up in both tissue and blood, a result put down to high CDR3 diversity combined with limited sampling.

V is clipped by 6 bases and J by 2 bases, and the sequence between their germline boundaries is 13 bases long. CDR3 length: 14 amino acids, cysteine to phenylalanine. Only the CDR3 region is kept as DNA, spanning 42 bases read in frame from base 1. CDR1 and CDR2 are drawn from the germline V gene: SGHTA, FQGNSA. Surgical brain or tumor specimens were cryofrozen in liquid nitrogen immediately after resection, and peripheral blood cells were collected concurrently. The chain is assembled from TRBV7-2 and TRBJ1-2; the D gene is possibly TRBD1, with 5 bases matching. The TCR was taken from a human donor with low-grade glioma or glioblastoma, undergoing nonglioma brain surgery, or in good health (not recorded which). The sample consisted of glioma tissue, nonneoplastic brain tissue, or PBMCs (not recorded which). The CDR3 region has the sequence CASRRDRRNYGYTF. The nucleotide sequence is TGTGCCAGCAGGCGGGACCGCAGAAACTATGGCTACACCTTC.